The entry that follows covers one T cell receptor (beta chain) sequence. This entry is derived from a study of control samples from healthy donors and cancer patients. Assay: immunoSEQ multiplex PCR; the TCRdb copy retains only in-frame clones and omits some. This table holds about 51,000 clones, around 80% found once. The specimen was blood. The TCR sequence derives from an older man in good health.

The CDR3 protein is CASSAFGRSYNEQFF. Written as DNA, the CDR3 is TGTGCCAGCAGCGCCTTTGGGCGCTCCTACAATGAGCAGTTCTTC. This rearrangement joins TRBV28 to TRBJ2-1; D remains ambiguous. The germline V gene encodes CDR1 MDHEN and CDR2 SYDVKM. The CDR3 sequence is 15 residues long. The V end was cut by 6 bases, the J end by 0 bases, with 12 bases between.